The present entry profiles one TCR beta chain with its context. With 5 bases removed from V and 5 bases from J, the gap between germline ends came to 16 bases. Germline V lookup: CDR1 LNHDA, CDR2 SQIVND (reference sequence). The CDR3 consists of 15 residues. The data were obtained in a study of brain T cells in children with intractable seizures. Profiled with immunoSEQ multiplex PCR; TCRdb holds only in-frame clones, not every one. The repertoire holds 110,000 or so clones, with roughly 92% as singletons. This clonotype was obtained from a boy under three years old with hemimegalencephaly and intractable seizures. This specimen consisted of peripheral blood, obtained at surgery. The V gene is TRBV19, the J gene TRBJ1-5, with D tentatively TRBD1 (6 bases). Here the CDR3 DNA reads TGTGCCAGTAGTGAGGGCGACAGGATTGATCAGCCCCAGCATTTT. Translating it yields CASSEGDRIDQPQHF. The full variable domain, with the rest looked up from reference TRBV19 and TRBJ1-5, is DGGITQSPKYLFRKEGQNVTLSCEQNLNHDAMYWYRQDPGQGLRLIYYSQIVNDFQKGDIAEGYSVSREKKESFPLTVTSAQKNPTAFYLCASSEGDRIDQPQHFGDGTRLSIL.